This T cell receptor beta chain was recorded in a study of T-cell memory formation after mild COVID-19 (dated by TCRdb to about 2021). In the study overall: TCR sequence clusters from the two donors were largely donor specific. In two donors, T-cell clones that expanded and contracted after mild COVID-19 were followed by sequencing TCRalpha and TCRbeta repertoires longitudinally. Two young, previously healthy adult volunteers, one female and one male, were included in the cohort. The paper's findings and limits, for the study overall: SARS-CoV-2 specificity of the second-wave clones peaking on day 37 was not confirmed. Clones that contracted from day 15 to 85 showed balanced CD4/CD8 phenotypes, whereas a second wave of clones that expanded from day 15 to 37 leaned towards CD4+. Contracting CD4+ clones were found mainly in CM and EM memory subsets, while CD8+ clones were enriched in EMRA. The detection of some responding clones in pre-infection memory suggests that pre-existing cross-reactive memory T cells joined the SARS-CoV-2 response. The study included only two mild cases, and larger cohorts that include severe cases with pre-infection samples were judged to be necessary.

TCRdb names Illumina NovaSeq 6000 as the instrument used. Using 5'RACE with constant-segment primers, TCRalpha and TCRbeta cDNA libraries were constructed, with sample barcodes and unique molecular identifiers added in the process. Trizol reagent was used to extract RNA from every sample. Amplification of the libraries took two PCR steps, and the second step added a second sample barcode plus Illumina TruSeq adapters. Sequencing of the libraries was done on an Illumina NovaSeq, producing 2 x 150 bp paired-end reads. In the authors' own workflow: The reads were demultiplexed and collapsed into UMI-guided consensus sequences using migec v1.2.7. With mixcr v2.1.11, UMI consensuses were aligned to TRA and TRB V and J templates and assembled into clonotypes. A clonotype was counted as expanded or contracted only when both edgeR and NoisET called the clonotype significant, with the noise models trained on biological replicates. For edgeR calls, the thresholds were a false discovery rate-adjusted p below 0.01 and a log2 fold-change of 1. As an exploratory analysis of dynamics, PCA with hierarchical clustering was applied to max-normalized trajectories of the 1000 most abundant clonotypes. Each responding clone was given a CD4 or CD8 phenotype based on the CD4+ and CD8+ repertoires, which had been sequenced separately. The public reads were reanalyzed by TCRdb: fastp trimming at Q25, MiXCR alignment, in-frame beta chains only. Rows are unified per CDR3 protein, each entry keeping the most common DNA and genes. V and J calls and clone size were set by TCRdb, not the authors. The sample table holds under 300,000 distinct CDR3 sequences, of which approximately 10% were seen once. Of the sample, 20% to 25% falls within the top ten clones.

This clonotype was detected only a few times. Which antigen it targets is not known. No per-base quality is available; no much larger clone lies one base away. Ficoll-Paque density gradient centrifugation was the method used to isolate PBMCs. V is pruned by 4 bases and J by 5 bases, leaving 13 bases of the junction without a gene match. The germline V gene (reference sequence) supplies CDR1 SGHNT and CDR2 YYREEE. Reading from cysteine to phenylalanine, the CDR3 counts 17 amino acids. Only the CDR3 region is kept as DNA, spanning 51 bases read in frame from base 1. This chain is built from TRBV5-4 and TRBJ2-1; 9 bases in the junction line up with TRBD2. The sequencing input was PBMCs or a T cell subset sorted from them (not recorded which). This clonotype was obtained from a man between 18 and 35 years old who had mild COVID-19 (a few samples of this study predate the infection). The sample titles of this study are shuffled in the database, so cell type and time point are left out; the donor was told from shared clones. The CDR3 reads CASSPLRSSGDDNEQFF. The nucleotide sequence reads TGTGCCAGCAGCCCCCTCAGGTCTAGCGGGGATGACAATGAGCAGTTCTTC. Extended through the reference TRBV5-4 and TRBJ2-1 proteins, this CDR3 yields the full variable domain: ETGVTQSPTHLIKTRGQQVTLRCSSQSGHNTVSWYQQALGQGPQFIFQYYREEENGRGNFPPRFSGLQFPNYSSELNVNALELDDSALYLCASSPLRSSGDDNEQFFGPGTRLTVL.